This T cell receptor beta chain was sequenced during a study of blood T cell repertoires in COVID-19. Study context: The cDNA or gDNA used as material had been derived from T cells, B-cell-depleted T cells, or PBMCs.

Trimming stripped 3 bases from V and 2 bases from J, with 7 bases between. CDR3 length equals 13 residues. The repertoire was sequenced with immunoSEQ multiplex PCR; TCRdb's copy has only in-frame clones and lacks some. The repertoire has some 30,000 clones, approximately 86% of them found once; the top ten carry about 26%. The sample comprised peripheral blood. The receptor comes from a woman older than 75 with active or convalescent COVID-19. The rearrangement joins TRBV12-3 or TRBV12-4 to TRBJ1-2; D may be TRBD1 (5 bases). The CDR3 is CASSLAGNYGYTF. The CDR3 bases are TGTGCCAGCAGTTTGGCAGGGAACTATGGCTACACCTTC.